This TCR beta chain was found in a study of cytomegalovirus exposure and HLA in healthy donors. Losses at the gene ends were 6 bases for V and 0 bases for J; bases not matched to a gene: 9. The CDR3 covers 18 residues. CDR1 and CDR2 from the germline V gene are MNHEY and SMNVEV (reference sequence). In the PCR, 60 Vbeta and 13 Jbeta primers were used. The data were produced by immunoSEQ multiplex PCR, yet TCRdb's version contains in-frame clones alone and is incomplete. The sample has around 53,000 clones; 80% to 85% are singletons. The sample comprised PBMCs. This receptor was identified in a man aged 30-40 years in good health and CMV-seronegative. The chain uses TRBV27 and TRBJ2-3; the match to TRBD2 covers 13 bases. CDR3: CASSSTGLAGFSTDTQYF. The CDR3 DNA reads as TGTGCCAGCAGCTCTACGGGACTAGCGGGGTTTAGCACAGATACGCAGTATTTT.